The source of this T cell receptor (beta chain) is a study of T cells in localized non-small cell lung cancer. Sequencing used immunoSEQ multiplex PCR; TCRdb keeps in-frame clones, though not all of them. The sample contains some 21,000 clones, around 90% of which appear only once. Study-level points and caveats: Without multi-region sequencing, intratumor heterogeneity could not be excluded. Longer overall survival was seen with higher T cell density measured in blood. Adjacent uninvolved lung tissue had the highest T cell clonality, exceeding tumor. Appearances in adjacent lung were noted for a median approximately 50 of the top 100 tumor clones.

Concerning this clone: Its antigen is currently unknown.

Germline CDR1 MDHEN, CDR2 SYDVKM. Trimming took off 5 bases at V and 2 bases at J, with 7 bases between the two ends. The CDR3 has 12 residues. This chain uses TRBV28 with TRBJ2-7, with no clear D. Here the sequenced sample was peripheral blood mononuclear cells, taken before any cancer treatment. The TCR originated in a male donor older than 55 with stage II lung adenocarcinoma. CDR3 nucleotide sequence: TGTGCCAGCAGTCCTAAGACCTACGAGCAGTACTTC. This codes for CASSPKTYEQYF. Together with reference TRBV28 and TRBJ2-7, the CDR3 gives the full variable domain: DVKVTQSSRYLVKRTGEKVFLECVQDMDHENMFWYRQDPGLGLRLIYFSYDVKMKEKGDIPEGYSVSREKKERFSLILESASTNQTSMYLCASSPKTYEQYFGPGTRLTVT.